This T cell receptor beta chain was retrieved from a study of a mutant IDH1 vaccine in newly diagnosed glioma. In the study overall: Commencement of vaccination occurred 4-6 weeks following radiotherapy alone, or concurrently with temozolomide cycles. Patients had received radiotherapy, temozolomide, or both previously, most receiving both.

Trimming cost V 0 bases and J 7 bases, with 16 bases left between them. This CDR3 contains 16 residues. CDR1 is LGHNA and CDR2 is YNFKEQ in the germline V gene. The method was immunoSEQ multiplex PCR; TCRdb's version includes in-frame clones alone and lacks a portion of them. In the table there are approximately 26,000 clones, 89% of which are singletons. As concerns this clone: Antigen: not known.

The time point: week 5, during vaccination. A single vaccine dose contained 300 ug of mutant IDH1 20-mer peptide, and topical imiquimod was used with it. Donors had new IDH1-mutant astrocytomas of WHO grade 3 or 4 (ATRX-lost). The chain combines TRBV4-2 with TRBJ1-5; D is possibly TRBD1 (6 bases). The origin of this receptor is a man between 18 and 29 years old with glioma. Material: PBMCs, obtained from a glioma patient whose treatment included an IDH1 peptide vaccine. The CDR3 region has the DNA TGTGCCAGCAGCCAAGATCGGAACAGGGTAGGGCAGCCCCAGCATTTT. It encodes CASSQDRNRVGQPQHF.